One T cell receptor beta chain is described in this entry. Trimming cost V 5 bases and J 7 bases, with 23 bases left between them. Germline V gene sequence: CDR1 MDHEN, CDR2 SYDVKM. This CDR3 is 17 amino acids long. Repertoires were generated with immunoSEQ multiplex PCR, while TCRdb's copy carries only in-frame clones and drops some. The sample has 250,000 to 350,000 clones, about 89% seen once. This entry belongs to a study of blood T cell repertoires in COVID-19. Study-level information: Sites across the United States, Italy and Spain contributed samples from acute and convalescent COVID-19. T cells, B-cell-depleted T cells, or PBMCs supplied cDNA or gDNA.

This clonotype was obtained from a woman aged 50 to 60 who had recovered from COVID-19. The chain employs TRBV28 and TRBJ1-4; a weak D match, TRBD1 (6 bases). Specimen: peripheral blood. The CDR3, as DNA: TGTGCCAGCAGTGCCCCACGGGGGGGGCTTTGGAGTGAAAAACTGTTTTTT. This gives the protein CASSAPRGGLWSEKLFF.